This T cell receptor (beta chain) was found in a study of beta chain features in type 1 diabetes. Study-level points and caveats: Whether HLA type affects TCRB rearrangement stayed undetermined in the present work. Within the patient group, naive, central memory and Treg TCRB repertoires appeared more similar to each other than within healthy donors. Moderate but significant shortening of TCRB CDR3s was recorded in all four CD4+ subsets from Type 1 diabetes patients.

Purity exceeded 98% in all sorted populations. Germline loops: CDR1 LNHNV, CDR2 YYDKDF (reference sequence). The CDR3 loop spans 16 amino acids. The trim removed 1 base at V and 3 bases at J, leaving 4 bases unmatched. The study reverse transcribed the entire isolated RNA, so it sequenced expressed TCRB transcripts. Generated by immunoSEQ multiplex PCR, the TCRdb table keeps only in-frame clones and is missing some. Of a few hundred thousand clones listed, 9.5% to 10% were seen once; the top ten hold about 0.6%. This clone has ten or more counts. What it binds is unknown. Input material: central memory CD4+ T cells from blood. The chain has TRBV15 and TRBJ2-3, with 10 nucleotides matching TRBD2. This clonotype was obtained from a young man with type 1 diabetes. The CDR3 loop reads CATSRAGTSETDTQYF. In DNA, the CDR3 is TGTGCCACCAGCAGAGCCGGGACTAGCGAGACAGATACGCAGTATTTT. Based on the CDR3 plus reference TRBV15 and TRBJ2-3, the full variable domain is DAMVIQNPRYQVTQFGKPVTLSCSQTLNHNVMYWYQQKSSQAPKLLFHYYDKDFNNEADTPDNFQSRRPNTSFCFLDIRSPGLGDTAMYLCATSRAGTSETDTQYFGPGTRLTVL.